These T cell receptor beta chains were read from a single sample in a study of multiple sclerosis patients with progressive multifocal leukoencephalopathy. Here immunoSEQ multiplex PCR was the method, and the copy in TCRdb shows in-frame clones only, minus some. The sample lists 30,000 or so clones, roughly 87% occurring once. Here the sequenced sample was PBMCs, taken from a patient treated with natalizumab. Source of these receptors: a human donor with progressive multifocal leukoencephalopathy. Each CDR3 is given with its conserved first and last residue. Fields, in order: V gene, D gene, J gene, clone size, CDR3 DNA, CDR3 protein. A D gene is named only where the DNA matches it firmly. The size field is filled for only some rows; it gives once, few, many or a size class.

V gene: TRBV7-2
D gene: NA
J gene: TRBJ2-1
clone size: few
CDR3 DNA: TGTGCCAGCAGCCCAATGGACAGCGTCTACAATGAGCAGTTCTTC
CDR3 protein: CASSPMDSVYNEQFF

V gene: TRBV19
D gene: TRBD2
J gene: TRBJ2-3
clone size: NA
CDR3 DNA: TGTGCCAGTAACTCAAAAAGGACTAGCGGCTACACAGATACGCAGTATTTT
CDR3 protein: CASNSKRTSGYTDTQYF

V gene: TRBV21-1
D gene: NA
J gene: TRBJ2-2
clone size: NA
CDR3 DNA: TGTGCCAGCAGCAAAGTACTGCGGGAGCTACCCCAGGGGGAGCTGTTTTTT
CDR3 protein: CASSKVLRELPQGELFF

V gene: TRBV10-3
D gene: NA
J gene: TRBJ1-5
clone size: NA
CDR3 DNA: TGTGCCATCAGTGACGTAGGGGCAGGACAACAGCCCCAGCATTTT
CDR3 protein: CAISDVGAGQQPQHF

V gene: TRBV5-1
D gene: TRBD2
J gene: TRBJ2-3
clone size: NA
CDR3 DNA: TGCGCCAGCAGCTTGGAGGTAGCGGGAGGAATGGATACGCAGTATTTT
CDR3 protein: CASSLEVAGGMDTQYF

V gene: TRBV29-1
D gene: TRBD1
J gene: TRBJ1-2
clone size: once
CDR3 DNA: TGCACCTCCACAGGGGCCTATGGCTACACCTTC
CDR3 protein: CTSTGAYGYTF

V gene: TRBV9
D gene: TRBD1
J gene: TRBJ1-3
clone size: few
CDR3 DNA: TGTGCCAGCAGCGCCTGGACAGGGGAGGCTGGAAACACCATATATTTT
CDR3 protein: CASSAWTGEAGNTIYF

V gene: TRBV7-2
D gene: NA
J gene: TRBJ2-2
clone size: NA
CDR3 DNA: TGTGCCAGCAGCTTACAGGGCATACTTACCGGGGAGCTGTTTTTT
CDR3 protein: CASSLQGILTGELFF

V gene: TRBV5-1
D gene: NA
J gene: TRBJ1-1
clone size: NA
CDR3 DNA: TGCGCCAGCACCTCTTCGGGTCAGGGGCCTAACACTGAAGCTTTCTTT
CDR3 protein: CASTSSGQGPNTEAFF

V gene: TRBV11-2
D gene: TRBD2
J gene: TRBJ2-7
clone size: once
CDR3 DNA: TGTGCCAGCAGCTTAGGGGGGACTAGCGGGACGAGCTCCTACGAGCAGTACTTC
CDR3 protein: CASSLGGTSGTSSYEQYF

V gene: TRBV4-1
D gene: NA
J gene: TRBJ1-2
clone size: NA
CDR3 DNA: TGCGCCAGCAGCCAAGGGCTGTATGGCTACACCTTC
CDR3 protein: CASSQGLYGYTF

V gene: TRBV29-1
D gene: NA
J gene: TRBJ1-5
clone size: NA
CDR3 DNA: TGCAGCGTCCGGGACGGCGGCAATCAGCCCCAGCATTTT
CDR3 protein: CSVRDGGNQPQHF

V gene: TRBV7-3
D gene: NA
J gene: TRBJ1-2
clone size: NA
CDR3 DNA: TGTGCCAGCAGCTTGTCCACAGGCTATGGCTACACCTTC
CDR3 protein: CASSLSTGYGYTF

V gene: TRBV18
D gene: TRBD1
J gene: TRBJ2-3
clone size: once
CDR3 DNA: TGTGCCAGCTCAAAGGACAGGGGTACAGATACGCAGTATTTT
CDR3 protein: CASSKDRGTDTQYF

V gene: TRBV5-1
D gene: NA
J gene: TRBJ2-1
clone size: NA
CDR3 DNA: TGCGCCAGCAGCCAAATATACAATGAGCAGTTCTTC
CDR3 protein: CASSQIYNEQFF

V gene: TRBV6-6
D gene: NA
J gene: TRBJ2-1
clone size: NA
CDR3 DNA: TGTGCCAGCAGTTACGCTCGCGGGTCCGGGTTTGAGCAGTTCTTC
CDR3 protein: CASSYARGSGFEQFF

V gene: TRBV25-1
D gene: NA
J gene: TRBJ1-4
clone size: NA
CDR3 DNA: TGTGCCAGCAGTGACGGGGGGGGTACTGGTAATGAAAAACTGTTTTTT
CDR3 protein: CASSDGGGTGNEKLFF

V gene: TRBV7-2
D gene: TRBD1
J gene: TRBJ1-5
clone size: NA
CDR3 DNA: TGTGCCAGCAGCACAGGGGGCGGACCGACTCAGCCCCAGCATTTT
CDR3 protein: CASSTGGGPTQPQHF

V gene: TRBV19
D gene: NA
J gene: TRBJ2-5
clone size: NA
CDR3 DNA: TGTGCCAGTACCGAGGGCGGGACCCTGGGAGAGACCCAGTACTTC
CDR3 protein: CASTEGGTLGETQYF

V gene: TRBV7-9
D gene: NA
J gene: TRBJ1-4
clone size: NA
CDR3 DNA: TGTGCCAGCAGCGTACCGGTAGGACGGCGAAATGAAAAACTGTTTTTT
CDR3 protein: CASSVPVGRRNEKLFF

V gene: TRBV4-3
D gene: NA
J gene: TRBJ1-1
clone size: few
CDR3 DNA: TGCGCCAGCAGCCAAGATCGAGCCAGTAACACTGAAGCTTTCTTT
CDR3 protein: CASSQDRASNTEAFF

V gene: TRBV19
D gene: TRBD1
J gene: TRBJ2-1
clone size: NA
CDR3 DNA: TGTGCCAGTAGTGTGGACAGGGGGTCCTACAATGAGCAGTTCTTC
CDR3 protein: CASSVDRGSYNEQFF

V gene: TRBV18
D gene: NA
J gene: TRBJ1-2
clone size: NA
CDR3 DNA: TGTGCCAGCTCACCAACCACACACAACTATGGCTACACCTTC
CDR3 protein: CASSPTTHNYGYTF

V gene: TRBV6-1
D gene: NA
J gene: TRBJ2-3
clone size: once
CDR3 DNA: TGTGCCAGCAGTGACACAGATACGCAGTATTTT
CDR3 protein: CASSDTDTQYF

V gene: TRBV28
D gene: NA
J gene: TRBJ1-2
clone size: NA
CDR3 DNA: TGTGCCAGCAGTTTACGGGACGGGACGGACTCTAACTATGGCTACACCTTC
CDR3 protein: CASSLRDGTDSNYGYTF

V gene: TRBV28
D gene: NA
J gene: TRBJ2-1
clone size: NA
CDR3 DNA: TGTGCCAGCAGTCCCGGGGGAAACAATGAGCAGTTCTTC
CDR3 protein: CASSPGGNNEQFF

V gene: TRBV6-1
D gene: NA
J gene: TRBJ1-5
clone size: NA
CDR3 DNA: TGTGCCAGCAGTGAACCCGGCAATCAGCCCCAGCATTTT
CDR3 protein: CASSEPGNQPQHF

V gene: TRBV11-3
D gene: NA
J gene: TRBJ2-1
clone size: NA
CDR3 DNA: TGTGCCAGCAGCTTCGGGCTTTACAATGAGCAGTTCTTC
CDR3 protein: CASSFGLYNEQFF

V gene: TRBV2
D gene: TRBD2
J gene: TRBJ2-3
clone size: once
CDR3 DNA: TGTGCCAGCAGTGAAGCGGGAGGGTTAGGGGTAACAGATACGCAGTATTTT
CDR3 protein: CASSEAGGLGVTDTQYF

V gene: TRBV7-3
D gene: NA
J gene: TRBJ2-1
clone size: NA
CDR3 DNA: TGTGCCAGCAGCTCCGGGACGCACCAGTTCTTC
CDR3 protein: CASSSGTHQFF

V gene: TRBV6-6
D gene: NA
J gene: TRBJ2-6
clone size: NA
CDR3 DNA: TGTGCCAGCACCGAACGTCCCTCTGGGGCCAACGTCCTGACTTTC
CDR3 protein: CASTERPSGANVLTF

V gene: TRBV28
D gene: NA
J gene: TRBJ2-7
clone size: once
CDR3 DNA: TGTGCCAGCAGTGGAAGGACGACGGTAGCCTACGAGCAGTACTTC
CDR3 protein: CASSGRTTVAYEQYF

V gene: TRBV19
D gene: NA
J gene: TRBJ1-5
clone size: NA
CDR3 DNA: TGTGCCAGTAGTCCTCCCCTTCACAATCAGCCCCAGCATTTT
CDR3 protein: CASSPPLHNQPQHF

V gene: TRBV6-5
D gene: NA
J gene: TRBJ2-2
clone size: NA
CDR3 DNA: TGTGCCAGCATCCTTACTGCCCGGGGCACCGGGGAGCTGTTTTTT
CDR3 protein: CASILTARGTGELFF

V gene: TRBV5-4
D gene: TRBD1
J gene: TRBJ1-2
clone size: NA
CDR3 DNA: TGTGCCAGCAGCTACGGGACAGGGGACGGCTACACCTTC
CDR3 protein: CASSYGTGDGYTF

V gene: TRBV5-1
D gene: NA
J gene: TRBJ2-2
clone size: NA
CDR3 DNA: TGCGCCAGCAGCTCCGTCTCAACAAACGCCGGGGAGCTGTTTTTT
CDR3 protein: CASSSVSTNAGELFF

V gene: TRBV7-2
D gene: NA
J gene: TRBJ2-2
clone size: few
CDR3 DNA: TGTGCCAGCAGCTTACGACAGGTGACTACCGGGGAGCTGTTTTTT
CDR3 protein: CASSLRQVTTGELFF

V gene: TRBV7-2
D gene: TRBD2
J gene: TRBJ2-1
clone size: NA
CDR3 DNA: TGTGCCAGCAGCAAGCTTCAAGCGGGAGGGCCGGATGAGCAGTTCTTC
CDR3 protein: CASSKLQAGGPDEQFF

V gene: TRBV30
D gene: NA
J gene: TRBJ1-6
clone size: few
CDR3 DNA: TGTGCCTGGAGTTTTAGAAGGGAGGATTCACCCCTCCACTTT
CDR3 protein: CAWSFRREDSPLHF

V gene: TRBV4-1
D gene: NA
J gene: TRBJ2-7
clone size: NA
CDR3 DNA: TGCGCCAGCAGCCAAGGCTACAGCTACGAGCAGTACTTC
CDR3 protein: CASSQGYSYEQYF

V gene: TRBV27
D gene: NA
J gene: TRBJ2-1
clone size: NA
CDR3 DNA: TGTGCCAGCAGTACTAGGAGCTACAATGAGCAGTTCTTC
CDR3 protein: CASSTRSYNEQFF

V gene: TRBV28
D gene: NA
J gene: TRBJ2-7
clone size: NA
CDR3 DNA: TGTGCCAGCAGCCACCAGACTATCAGCTCCTACGAGCAGTACTTC
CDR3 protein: CASSHQTISSYEQYF

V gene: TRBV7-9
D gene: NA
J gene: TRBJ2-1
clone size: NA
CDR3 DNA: TGTGCCAGCAGCTTAGCGTCAGGACAGACCAATGAGCAGTTCTTC
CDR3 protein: CASSLASGQTNEQFF

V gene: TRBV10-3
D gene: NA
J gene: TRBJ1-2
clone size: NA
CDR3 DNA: TGTGCCATCAGTGAGTCGGGGCAGGGTAGCTATGGCTACACCTTC
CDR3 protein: CAISESGQGSYGYTF

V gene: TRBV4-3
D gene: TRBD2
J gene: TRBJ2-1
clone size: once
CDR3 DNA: TGCGCCAGCAGCCCCCTAGCGGGAGTAGACTACAATGAGCAGTTCTTC
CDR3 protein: CASSPLAGVDYNEQFF

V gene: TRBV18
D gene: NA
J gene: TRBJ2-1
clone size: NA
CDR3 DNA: TGTGCCAGCTCACCTACTATGGCCGACAATGAGCAGTTCTTC
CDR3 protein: CASSPTMADNEQFF

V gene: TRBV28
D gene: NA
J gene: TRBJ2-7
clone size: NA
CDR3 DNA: TGTGCCAGCAGTTTAGGAGAGGGGGGGATCTACGAGCAGTACTTC
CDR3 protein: CASSLGEGGIYEQYF

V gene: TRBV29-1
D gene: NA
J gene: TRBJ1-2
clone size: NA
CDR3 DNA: TGCAGCGTTCCCACGCACGAGGGCTACACCTTC
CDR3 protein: CSVPTHEGYTF

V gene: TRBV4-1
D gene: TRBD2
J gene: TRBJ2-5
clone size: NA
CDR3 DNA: TGCGCCAGCAGCGTCTCTAGCGGGGCCCCCCAAGAGACCCAGTACTTC
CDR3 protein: CASSVSSGAPQETQYF

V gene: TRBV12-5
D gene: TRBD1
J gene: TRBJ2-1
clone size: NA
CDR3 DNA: TGTGCTAGTGGTCCCGACAGGGGGCGGATTAGTTTCCTACGCAATGAGCAGTTCTTC
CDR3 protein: CASGPDRGRISFLRNEQFF

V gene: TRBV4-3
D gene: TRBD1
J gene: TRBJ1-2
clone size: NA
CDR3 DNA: TGCGCCAGCAGCCTACAGGGGGCTTTTGGCTACACCTTC
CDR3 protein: CASSLQGAFGYTF

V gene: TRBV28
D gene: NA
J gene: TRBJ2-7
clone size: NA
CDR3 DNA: TGTGCCAGCAGTTCGCTCCCCTACGAGCAGTACTTC
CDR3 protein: CASSSLPYEQYF

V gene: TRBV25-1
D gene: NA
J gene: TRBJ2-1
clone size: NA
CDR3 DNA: TGTGCCAGTACCCAGGGCAATGAGCAGTTCTTC
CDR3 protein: CASTQGNEQFF

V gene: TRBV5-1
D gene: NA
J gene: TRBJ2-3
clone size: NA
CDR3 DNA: TGCGCCAGCAGCTTGGGTGACCCGGGGCGCACAGATACGCAGTATTTT
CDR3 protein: CASSLGDPGRTDTQYF

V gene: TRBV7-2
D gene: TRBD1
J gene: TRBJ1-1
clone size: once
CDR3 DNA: TGTGCCAGCAGCCGTCTCCCGGGACAGGGAATTGAAGCTTTCTTT
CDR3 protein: CASSRLPGQGIEAFF

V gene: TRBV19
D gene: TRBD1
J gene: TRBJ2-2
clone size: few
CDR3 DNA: TGTGCCAGTAGTTTCTCTCAGGGGGCGGGCACCGGGGAGCTGTTTTTT
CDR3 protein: CASSFSQGAGTGELFF

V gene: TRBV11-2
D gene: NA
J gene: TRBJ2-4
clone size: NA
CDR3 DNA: TGTGCCAGCAGCTTAGGTGCCAGAAGTGGCATTCAGTACTTC
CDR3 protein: CASSLGARSGIQYF

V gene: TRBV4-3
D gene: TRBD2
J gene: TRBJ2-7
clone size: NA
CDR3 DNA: TGCGCCAGCAGCCAAGATTTGGGCGGGAGAGGGTATTACGAGCAGTACTTC
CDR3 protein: CASSQDLGGRGYYEQYF

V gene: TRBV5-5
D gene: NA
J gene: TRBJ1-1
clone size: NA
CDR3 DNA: TGTGCCAGCAGCTTCTCGACAGAGAACACTGAAGCTTTCTTT
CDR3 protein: CASSFSTENTEAFF

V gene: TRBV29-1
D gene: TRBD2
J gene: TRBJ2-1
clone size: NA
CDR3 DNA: TGCAGCGTTGGGGGCGGACTAGCGGGAGTGCACAATGAGCAGTTCTTC
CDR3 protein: CSVGGGLAGVHNEQFF